Following are 4 T cell receptor beta chains from one sample sequenced in a study of T-cell reconstitution after alpha-beta-depleted transplantation in children. The authors prepared the TCRbeta library with unique molecular identifiers. Each CDR3 protein gets one entry after TCRdb re-called the PCR reads with MiXCR. Of hundreds of thousands of distinct CDR3 sequences in the sample, more than 10% were seen once. The sequencing here drew on PBMCs from the stem cell graft donor, taken from the stem cell graft. These receptors all come from a human donor who donated a stem cell graft to a child with acute lymphoblastic leukemia.

This clonotype was detected once. A clone one base away is much larger, so this may be a read error. V gene TRBV6-1 combines with J gene TRBJ2-4; D ambiguous. The germline CDR1 and CDR2 sequences are MNHNS and SASEGT. The CDR3 sequence is 15 residues long. CDR3 DNA sequence: TGTGCCAGCAGTGGGGTAAACCTCGGCAAAAACAGTCAGTACTTC. This translates into CASSGVNLGKNSQYF.

Note on this clonotype: Likely a read error: the CDR3 ends without its conserved phenylalanine or tryptophan. The chain joins TRBV18 to TRBJ2-1; 7 nucleotides match TRBD2. This CDR3 comprises 14 residues. Germline V gene data show CDR1 as KGHSH and CDR2 as LQKENI. Losses at the gene ends were 0 bases for V and 6 bases for J; bases not matched to a gene: 2. CDR3: CASSPPGGINEQFS. The CDR3 bases are TGTGCCAGCTCACCACCGGGAGGGATCAATGAGCAGTTCTCC.

There are many counts of this clonotype. This chain connects TRBV12-3 or TRBV12-4 to TRBJ1-1, with D unclear. The CDR3 length is 13 residues. The germline V and J ends were trimmed by 11 bases and 7 bases, with 20 bases remaining between them. CDR3 DNA: TGTGCCGCATGGAAGGAGGGATTCCGTGAAGCTTTCTTT. It codes for CAAWKEGFREAFF.

This clonotype was detected a few times. The genes are TRBV7-8 and TRBJ2-1; perhaps TRBD2 as D (6 bases). Between the trimmed V and J ends, which lost 5 bases and 9 bases, there was a span of 11 bases. CDR3 length equals 12 residues. Germline loops: CDR1 SGHVS, CDR2 FQNEAQ. This CDR3 is CASSAPGGEQFF. The CDR3 coding sequence is TGTGCCAGCAGCGCCCCCGGGGGTGAGCAGTTCTTC.